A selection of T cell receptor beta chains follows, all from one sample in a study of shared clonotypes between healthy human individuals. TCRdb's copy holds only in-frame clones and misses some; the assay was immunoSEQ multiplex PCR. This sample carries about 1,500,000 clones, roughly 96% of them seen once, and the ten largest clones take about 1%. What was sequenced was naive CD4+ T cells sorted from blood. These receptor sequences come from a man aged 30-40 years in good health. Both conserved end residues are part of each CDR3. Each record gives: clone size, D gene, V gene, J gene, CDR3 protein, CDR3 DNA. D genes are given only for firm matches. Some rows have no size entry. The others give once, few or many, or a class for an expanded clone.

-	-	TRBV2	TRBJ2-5	CASSDVRSGETQYF	TGTGCCAGCAGTGACGTCAGGAGCGGAGAGACCCAGTACTTC
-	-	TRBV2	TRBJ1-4	CASSRDEKLFF	TGTGCCAGTTCAAGGGATGAAAAACTGTTTTTT
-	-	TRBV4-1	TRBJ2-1	CASSQTDLASVGNEQFF	TGCGCCAGCAGCCAAACGGACCTAGCGTCCGTGGGGAATGAGCAGTTCTTC
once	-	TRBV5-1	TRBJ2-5	CASSSQRAMATQYF	TGCGCCAGCAGCTCCCAAAGGGCCATGGCGACCCAGTACTTC
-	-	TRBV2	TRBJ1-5	CASSEAERYQPQHF	TGTGCCAGCAGTGAAGCGGAGCGGTATCAGCCCCAGCATTTT
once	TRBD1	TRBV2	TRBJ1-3	CASSDPRTGIRTGNTIYF	TGTGCCAGCAGTGATCCCAGGACAGGTATTCGAACTGGAAACACCATATATTTT
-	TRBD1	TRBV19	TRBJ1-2	CASSIRTGGHLNYGYTF	TGTGCCAGTAGTATAAGGACAGGGGGTCACCTTAACTATGGCTACACCTTC
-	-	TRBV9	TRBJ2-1	CASSVRPPNEQFF	TGTGCCAGCAGCGTCCGCCCTCCCAATGAGCAGTTCTTC
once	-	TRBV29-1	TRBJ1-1	CSVKVRVKPNTEAFF	TGCAGCGTCAAGGTCAGGGTAAAACCGAACACTGAAGCTTTCTTT
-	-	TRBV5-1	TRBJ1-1	CASSREGQKRKTLNTEAFF	TGCGCCAGCAGCAGGGAGGGACAAAAGAGAAAAACGCTGAACACTGAAGCTTTCTTT
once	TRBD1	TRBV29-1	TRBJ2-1	CSVKTGTGYNEQFF	TGCAGCGTGAAAACCGGGACAGGGTACAATGAGCAGTTCTTC
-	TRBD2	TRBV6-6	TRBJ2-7	CASSPSGEAYEQYF	TGTGCCAGCAGCCCCAGCGGGGAGGCCTACGAGCAGTACTTC
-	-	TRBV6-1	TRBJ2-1	CASSELAAPYNEQFF	TGTGCCAGCAGTGAATTAGCGGCCCCCTACAATGAGCAGTTCTTC
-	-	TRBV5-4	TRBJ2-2	CASSVGPLNTGELFF	TGTGCCAGCAGCGTTGGACCGCTGAACACCGGGGAGCTGTTTTTT
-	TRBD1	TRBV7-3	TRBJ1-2	CASSLTGTGLAYGYTF	TGTGCCAGCAGCTTAACTGGGACAGGGCTAGCCTATGGCTACACCTTC
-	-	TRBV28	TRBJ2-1	CASSLLGTDNEQFF	TGTGCCAGCAGTTTATTGGGCACGGACAATGAGCAGTTCTTC
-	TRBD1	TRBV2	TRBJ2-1	CASNRGQGLGISYNEQFF	TGTGCCAGCAACCGCGGACAGGGTTTGGGGATCTCCTACAATGAGCAGTTCTTC
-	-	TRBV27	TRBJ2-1	CASSSPRGPYNEQFF	TGTGCCAGCAGTTCCCCGCGGGGGCCCTACAATGAGCAGTTCTTC
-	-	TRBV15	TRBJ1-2	CATSSRPANYGYTF	TGTGCCACCAGCAGCAGACCGGCCAACTATGGCTACACCTTC
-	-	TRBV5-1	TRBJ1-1	CASSLDGGLNTEAFF	TGCGCCAGCAGCTTGGATGGGGGCCTGAACACTGAAGCTTTCTTT
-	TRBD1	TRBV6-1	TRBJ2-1	CASSDTGTGRYEQFF	TGTGCCAGCAGTGATACCGGGACAGGGAGGTATGAGCAGTTCTTC
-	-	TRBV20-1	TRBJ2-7	CSARAGVEQYF	TGCAGTGCTAGGGCCGGGGTCGAGCAGTACTTC
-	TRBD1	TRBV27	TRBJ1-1	CASSSRTGTEAFF	TGTGCCAGCAGTTCAAGGACAGGCACTGAAGCTTTCTTT
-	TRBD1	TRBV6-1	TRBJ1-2	CASRADRVIRGYTF	TGTGCCAGCAGAGCTGACAGGGTAATACGTGGCTACACCTTC
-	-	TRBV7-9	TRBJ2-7	CASSLFKGFTYEQYF	TGTGCCAGCAGCTTATTTAAGGGATTCACCTACGAGCAGTACTTC
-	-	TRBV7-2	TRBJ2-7	CASSLDASLDEQYF	TGTGCCAGCAGCTTAGACGCAAGTCTGGACGAGCAGTACTTC
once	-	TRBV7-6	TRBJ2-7	CASSPTPRTDALSEQYF	TGTGCCAGCAGTCCTACTCCCCGGACTGACGCCCTGAGCGAGCAGTACTTC
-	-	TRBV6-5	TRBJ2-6	CASSSLLFPGANVLTF	TGTGCCAGCAGTTCCCTCTTATTCCCTGGGGCCAACGTCCTGACTTTC
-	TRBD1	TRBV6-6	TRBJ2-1	CASSYRRDRANNEQFF	TGTGCCAGCAGTTACCGTAGGGACAGGGCAAACAATGAGCAGTTCTTC
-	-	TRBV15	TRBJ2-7	CATSRDKGADVRYEQYF	TGTGCCACCAGCAGAGATAAAGGGGCCGACGTTAGATACGAGCAGTACTTC
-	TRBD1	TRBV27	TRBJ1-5	CASRGTGGGNQPQHF	TGTGCCAGCAGGGGAACAGGGGGCGGGAATCAGCCCCAGCATTTT
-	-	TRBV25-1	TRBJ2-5	CASSELLGIGRIETQYF	TGTGCCAGCAGTGAACTTTTAGGGATAGGGAGGATAGAGACCCAGTACTTC
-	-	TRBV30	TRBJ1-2	CAWRGVFAYGYTF	TGTGCCTGGAGGGGAGTCTTCGCCTATGGCTACACCTTC
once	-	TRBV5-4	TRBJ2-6	CASSVGGDGANVLTF	TGTGCCAGCTCGGTGGGGGGAGATGGGGCCAACGTCCTGACTTTC
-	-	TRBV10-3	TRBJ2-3	CAISESNSDTQYF	TGTGCCATCAGTGAGTCGAATTCAGATACGCAGTATTTT
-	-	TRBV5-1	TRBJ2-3	CASSLTDTQYF	TGCGCCAGCAGCCTAACAGATACGCAGTATTTT
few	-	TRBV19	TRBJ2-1	CASTRAGSSYNEQFF	TGTGCCAGTACCCGGGCCGGGAGCTCCTACAATGAGCAGTTCTTC
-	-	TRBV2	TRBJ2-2	CASDTRRTGELFF	TGTGCCAGCGACACGAGGAGGACCGGGGAGCTGTTTTTT
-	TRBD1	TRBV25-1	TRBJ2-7	CASSESDRVGDEQYF	TGTGCCAGCAGTGAATCCGACAGGGTAGGCGACGAGCAGTACTTC